The next 17 T cell receptor beta chains were all read from a single sample in a study of CD8 T cells in ankylosing spondylitis (dated by TCRdb to about 2017). The library relied on 5' RACE. The sample was run on an Illumina HiSeq 2500. Clones were called with MiXCR by TCRdb after fastp trimmed the public reads at Q25, and only in-frame beta chains were retained. Rows matching on CDR3 protein sequence are summarized as one entry with the most common DNA and genes. Here the sample has about 540,000 distinct CDR3 sequences; about 13% occur a single time. About 6.5% of the sample rests with the top ten. The antigens of these receptors remain unknown. The research as a whole found: Blood from ankylosing spondylitis patients appeared to be characterized by a TCR beta motif made up of several highly homologous amino acid variants.

Sequenced sample: blood, either unsorted or a sorted T cell fraction (not recorded which). All receptors come from a male donor with ankylosing spondylitis.

J is TRBJ1-6 and V is TRBV29-1; 8 bases are a match to TRBD1. The V gene's germline CDR1 is SQVTM and CDR2 ANQGSEA. The CDR3 length is 13 residues. J was trimmed by 7 bases and V by 5 bases; bases with no gene match: 4. The CDR3 bases are TGCAGCGTTAGAACAGGGGGAAATTCACCCCTCCACTTT. Translated, it gives CSVRTGGNSPLHF.

A few counts support this clonotype. The CDR3 region has the DNA TGTGCCAGCGGGGGTAGCAATCAGCCCCAGCATTTT. Its protein product is CASGGSNQPQHF. This chain connects TRBV28 to TRBJ1-5; TRBD1 might be the D (5 bases). Germline lookup yields CDR1 MDHEN and CDR2 SYDVKM. This CDR3 is 12 amino acids long. V was clipped by 8 bases and J by 0 bases, with 5 bases between them.

This clonotype was counted at least ten times. The chain links TRBV5-1 to TRBJ2-7; 12 bases are a match to TRBD2. Germline V gives CDR1 SGHRS, CDR2 YFSETQ. The CDR3 extends over 14 amino acids. Trimming took 3 bases from V and 5 from J; bases not matched to a gene: 3. CDR3 sequence: CASSSTSGSHEQYF. CDR3 nucleotides: TGCGCCAGCAGCTCGACTAGCGGGAGCCACGAGCAGTACTTC.

V gene TRBV3-1 combines with J gene TRBJ2-3; a weak D match, TRBD1 (5 bases). Germline V gene lookup returns CDR1 LGHDT and CDR2 YNNKEL (reference sequence). The CDR3 covers 15 residues. Trimming cost V 2 bases and J 1 base, with 10 bases left between them. The CDR3 spells CASSQPLGGTDTQYF. The DNA of the CDR3 is TGTGCCAGCAGCCAACCTTTAGGGGGCACAGATACGCAGTATTTT.

This clonotype was seen a few times. This rearrangement joins TRBV18 to TRBJ2-1; weak D call: TRBD1 (5 bases). CDR1 and CDR2 (germline): KGHSH, LQKENI. The CDR3 covers 14 residues. Trimming removed 5 bases from V and 5 bases from J, with 13 bases in between. CDR3 sequence: CASSSGRVDNEQFF. The CDR3 bases are TGTGCCAGCTCAAGTGGCAGGGTTGACAATGAGCAGTTCTTC.

V is TRBV11-2 and J is TRBJ2-7; D not certain. CDR3 size: 14 residues. Trimming removed 0 bases at V and 1 base at J, with 7 bases between. Germline CDR1 and CDR2: SGHAT and FQNNGV. The CDR3 nucleotides are TGTGCCAGCAGCTTAGAAAGGGTTTCCTACGAGCAGTACTTC. This encodes CASSLERVSYEQYF.

The sample holds a few counts of this clonotype. V usage is TRBV14 and J usage is TRBJ2-5; possibly TRBD2 for D (5 bases). The length of the CDR3 is 16 residues. V dropped 0 bases and J dropped 5 bases, with 16 bases sitting between them. Germline loops: CDR1 SGHDN, CDR2 FVKESK. The CDR3 here is CASSQEVAPYGETQYF. The DNA of the CDR3 is TGTGCCAGCAGCCAAGAGGTAGCGCCTTATGGGGAGACCCAGTACTTC.

V is TRBV6-1 and J is TRBJ1-2; no firm D call. Germline CDR1 is MNHNS and CDR2 is SASEGT. Trimming cost V 1 base and J 0 bases, with 18 bases left between them. This CDR3 has 18 amino acids. In DNA, the CDR3 is TGTGCCAGCAGTGAAGGTTTAAGTCACCGAGATACTAACTATGGCTACACCTTC. Translation gives CASSEGLSHRDTNYGYTF.

This clonotype has more than one count but fewer than ten. This chain connects TRBV5-1 to TRBJ2-3; D unclear. Trimming stripped 0 bases from V and 2 bases from J, with 7 bases between. CDR3 length equals 14 residues. The germline gives CDR1 SGHRS, CDR2 YFSETQ. This chain's CDR3 is CASSLGITTDTQYF. CDR3 sequence (DNA): TGCGCCAGCAGCTTGGGCATCACCACAGATACGCAGTATTTT.

This clonotype occurred a few times. The V call is TRBV7-8, the J call TRBJ1-4, with unresolved D. Germline-derived CDR1 and CDR2 are SGHVS and FQNEAQ. V was cut by 0 bases and J by 4 bases, with 12 bases left in between. The CDR3 is made up of 16 amino acids. The CDR3 DNA reads TGTGCCAGCAGCTTAGCGTTCGGAGCCTTTAATGAAAAACTGTTTTTT. Amino acid sequence: CASSLAFGAFNEKLFF.

J is TRBJ1-5 and V is TRBV18; D not resolved. The CDR3 contains 17 residues. Germline-derived CDR1 and CDR2 are KGHSH and LQKENI. V was clipped by 2 bases and J by 2 bases, with 16 bases between them. Here the CDR3 reads CASSPGSGISGNQPQHF. As DNA, the CDR3 is TGTGCCAGCTCACCAGGATCGGGGATTAGCGGCAATCAGCCCCAGCATTTT. Full variable domain (rest looked up from reference TRBV18 and TRBJ1-5): NAGVMQNPRHLVRRRGQEARLRCSPMKGHSHVYWYRQLPEEGLKFMVYLQKENIIDESGMPKERFSAEFPKEGPSILRIQQVVRGDSAAYFCASSPGSGISGNQPQHFGDGTRLSIL.

The sample holds a few counts of this clonotype. The chain uses TRBV5-6 and TRBJ2-7; weak D call: TRBD2 (5 bases). The CDR3 totals 14 residues. Germline V CDR1 and CDR2: SGHDT, YYEEEE. The ends were cut back, 4 bases at V and 6 bases at J, with 17 bases in the middle. CDR3 nucleotide sequence: TGTGCCAGCAGCGAGGGCGGCGGCCCTCGCGAGCAGTACTTC. Encoded protein: CASSEGGGPREQYF.

The V gene is TRBV6-1, the J gene TRBJ1-2; D not certain. From germline, CDR1 is MNHNS and CDR2 SASEGT. This CDR3 spans 12 amino acids. V was cut by 6 bases and J by 7 bases, with 12 bases left in between. CDR3 in DNA: TGTGCCAGCAGGCCCGGGATAGGTGGCTACACCTTC. This encodes CASRPGIGGYTF.

There are many counts of this clonotype. This chain links TRBV15 with TRBJ2-1, with TRBD2 identical over 12 bases. Germline V CDR1 and CDR2: LNHNV, YYDKDF (reference sequence). The junction had 4 bases not matched to a gene; V was cut back by 4 bases and J by 3 bases. The CDR3 spans 16 residues. The CDR3 loop is CATSTLAGGIYNEQFF. The CDR3 bases are TGTGCCACCAGCACCCTAGCGGGAGGGATCTACAATGAGCAGTTCTTC.

This clonotype was counted a few times. CDR3 nucleotide sequence: TGCAGTGCTAGTTACGGGACAGGGGGCACCGGGGAGCTGTTTTTT. This encodes CSASYGTGGTGELFF. This chain uses TRBV20-1 with TRBJ2-2, with 11 bases aligning to TRBD1. This CDR3 is 15 amino acids long. V shed 3 bases and J 4 bases; nucleotides not matched to a gene: 4. The germline V gene has CDR1 DFQATT and CDR2 SNEGSKA (reference sequence).

The CDR3 bases are TGTGCCAGCAGTTTAGCGGGATCGGGGACGGCCGGGGAGCTGTTTTTT. This translates into CASSLAGSGTAGELFF. The chain uses TRBV12-3 or TRBV12-4 and TRBJ2-2; the D call may be TRBD1 or TRBD2 (5 bases each). V dropped 0 bases and J dropped 6 bases, with 14 bases sitting between them. The CDR3 has 16 amino acids.

There are many counts of this clonotype. The V and J genes are TRBV5-1 and TRBJ2-1; no reliable D call. The V end lost 2 bases, the J end lost 10 bases, and 13 bases lay between the germline ends. The germline V gene encodes CDR1 SGHRS and CDR2 YFSETQ. The CDR3 extends over 13 amino acids. The CDR3 protein is CASSFDPAGEQFF. In DNA form, the CDR3 reads TGCGCCAGCAGCTTCGACCCCGCCGGCGAGCAGTTCTTC.